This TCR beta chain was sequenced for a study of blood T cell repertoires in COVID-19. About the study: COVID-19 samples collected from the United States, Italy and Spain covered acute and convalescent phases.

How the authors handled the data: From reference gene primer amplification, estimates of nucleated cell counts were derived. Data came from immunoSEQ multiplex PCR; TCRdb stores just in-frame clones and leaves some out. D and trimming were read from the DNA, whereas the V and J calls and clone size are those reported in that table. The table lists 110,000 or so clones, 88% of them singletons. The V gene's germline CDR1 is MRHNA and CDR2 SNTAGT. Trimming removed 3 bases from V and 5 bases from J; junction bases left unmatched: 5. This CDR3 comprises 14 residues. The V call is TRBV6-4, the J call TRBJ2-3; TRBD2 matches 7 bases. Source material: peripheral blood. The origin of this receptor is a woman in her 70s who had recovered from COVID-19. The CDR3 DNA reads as TGTGCCAGCAGTGAGACCGTAGCGGGAGATACGCAGTATTTT. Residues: CASSETVAGDTQYF.